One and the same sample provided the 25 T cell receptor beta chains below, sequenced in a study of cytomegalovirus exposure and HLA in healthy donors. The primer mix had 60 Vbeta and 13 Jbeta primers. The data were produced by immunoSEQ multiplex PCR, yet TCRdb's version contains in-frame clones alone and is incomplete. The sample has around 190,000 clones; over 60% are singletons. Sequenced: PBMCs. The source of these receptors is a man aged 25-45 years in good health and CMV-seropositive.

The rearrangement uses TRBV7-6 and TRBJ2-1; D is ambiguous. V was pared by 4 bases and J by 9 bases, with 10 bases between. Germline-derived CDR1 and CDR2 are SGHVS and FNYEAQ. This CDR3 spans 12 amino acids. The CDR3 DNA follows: TGTGCCAGCAGCTCTTACAGATTTGAGCAGTTCTTC. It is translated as CASSSYRFEQFF.

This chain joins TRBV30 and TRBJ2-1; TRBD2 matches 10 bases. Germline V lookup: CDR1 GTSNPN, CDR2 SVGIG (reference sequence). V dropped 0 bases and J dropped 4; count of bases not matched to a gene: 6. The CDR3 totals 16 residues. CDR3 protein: CAWSVGLAGAYNEQFF. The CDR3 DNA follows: TGTGCCTGGAGTGTTGGCCTAGCGGGAGCTTACAATGAGCAGTTCTTC.

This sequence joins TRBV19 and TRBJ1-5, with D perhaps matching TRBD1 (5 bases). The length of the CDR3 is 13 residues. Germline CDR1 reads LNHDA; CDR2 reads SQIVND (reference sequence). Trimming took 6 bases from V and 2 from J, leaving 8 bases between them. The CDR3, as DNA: TGTGCCAGTAGCGTACAGGGCAATCAGCCCCAGCATTTT. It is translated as CASSVQGNQPQHF.

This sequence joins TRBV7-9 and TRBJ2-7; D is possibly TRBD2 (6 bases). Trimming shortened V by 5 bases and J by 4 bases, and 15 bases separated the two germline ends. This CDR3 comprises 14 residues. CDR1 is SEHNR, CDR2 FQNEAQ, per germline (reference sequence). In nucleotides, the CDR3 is TGTGCCAGCAGCGAGGCGGGGTGGGGGTACGAGCAGTACTTC. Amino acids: CASSEAGWGYEQYF.

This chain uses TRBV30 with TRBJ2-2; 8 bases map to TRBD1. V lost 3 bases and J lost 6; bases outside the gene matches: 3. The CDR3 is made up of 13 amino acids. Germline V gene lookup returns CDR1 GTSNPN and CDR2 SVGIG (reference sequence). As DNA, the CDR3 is TGTGCCTGGAGGTCCAGGGGGCCCGGGGAGCTGTTTTTT. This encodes CAWRSRGPGELFF. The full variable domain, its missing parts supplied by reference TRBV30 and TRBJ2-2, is SQTIHQWPATLVQPVGSPLSLECTVEGTSNPNLYWYRQAAGRGLQLLFYSVGIGQISSEVPQNLSASRPQDRQFILSSKKLLLSDSGFYLCAWRSRGPGELFFGEGSRLTVL.

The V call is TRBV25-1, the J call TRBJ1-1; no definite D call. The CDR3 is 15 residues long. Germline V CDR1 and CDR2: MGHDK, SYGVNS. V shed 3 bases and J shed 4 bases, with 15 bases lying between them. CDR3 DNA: TGTGCCAGCAGTGAGGCGGTGAACGGTGTCACTGAAGCTTTCTTT. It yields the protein CASSEAVNGVTEAFF. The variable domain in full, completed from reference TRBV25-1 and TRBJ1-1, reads EADIYQTPRYLVIGTGKKITLECSQTMGHDKMYWYQQDPGMELHLIHYSYGVNSTEKGDLSSESTVSRIRTEHFPLTLESARPSHTSQYLCASSEAVNGVTEAFFGQGTRLTVV.

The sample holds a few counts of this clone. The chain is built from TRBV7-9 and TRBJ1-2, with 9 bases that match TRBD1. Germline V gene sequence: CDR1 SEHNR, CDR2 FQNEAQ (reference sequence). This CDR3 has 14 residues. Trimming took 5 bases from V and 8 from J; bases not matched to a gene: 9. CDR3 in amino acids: CASSPTTGGVGYTF. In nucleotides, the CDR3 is TGTGCCAGCAGCCCAACGACAGGGGGTGTCGGCTACACCTTC.

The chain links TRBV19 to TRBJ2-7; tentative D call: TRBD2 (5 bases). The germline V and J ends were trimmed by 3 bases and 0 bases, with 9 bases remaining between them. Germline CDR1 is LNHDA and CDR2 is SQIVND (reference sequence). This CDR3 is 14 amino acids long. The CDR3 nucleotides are TGTGCCAGTAGTATGTTAACTAGCTCCTACGAGCAGTACTTC. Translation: CASSMLTSSYEQYF.

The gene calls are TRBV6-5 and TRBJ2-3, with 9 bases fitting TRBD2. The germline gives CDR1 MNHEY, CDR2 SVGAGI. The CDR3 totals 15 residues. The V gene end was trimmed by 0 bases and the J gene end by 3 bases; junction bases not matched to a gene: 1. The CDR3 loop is CASSYSTSGTDTQYF. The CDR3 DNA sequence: TGTGCCAGCAGTTACTCAACTAGCGGGACAGATACGCAGTATTTT.

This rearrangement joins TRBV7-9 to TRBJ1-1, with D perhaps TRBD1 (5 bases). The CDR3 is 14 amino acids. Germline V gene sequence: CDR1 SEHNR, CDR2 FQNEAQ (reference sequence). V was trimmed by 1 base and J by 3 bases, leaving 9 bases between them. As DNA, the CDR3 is TGTGCCAGCAGCTTAGAAGCGGGGGACACTGAAGCTTTCTTT. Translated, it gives CASSLEAGDTEAFF.

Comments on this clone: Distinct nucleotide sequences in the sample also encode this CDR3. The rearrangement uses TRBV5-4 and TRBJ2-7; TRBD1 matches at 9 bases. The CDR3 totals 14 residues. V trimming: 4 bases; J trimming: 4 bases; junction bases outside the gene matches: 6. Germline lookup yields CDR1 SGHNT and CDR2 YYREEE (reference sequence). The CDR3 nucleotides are TGTGCCAGCAGCCTGGACAGGGGACGGTACGAGCAGTACTTC. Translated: CASSLDRGRYEQYF. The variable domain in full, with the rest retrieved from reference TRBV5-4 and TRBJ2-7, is ETGVTQSPTHLIKTRGQQVTLRCSSQSGHNTVSWYQQALGQGPQFIFQYYREEENGRGNFPPRFSGLQFPNYSSELNVNALELDDSALYLCASSLDRGRYEQYFGPGTRLTVT.

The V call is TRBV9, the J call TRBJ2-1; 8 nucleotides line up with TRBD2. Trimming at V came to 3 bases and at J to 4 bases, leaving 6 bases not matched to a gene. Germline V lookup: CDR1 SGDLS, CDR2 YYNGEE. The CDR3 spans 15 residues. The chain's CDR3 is CASSGSGGSYNEQFF. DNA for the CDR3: TGTGCCAGCAGCGGGAGCGGGGGCTCTTACAATGAGCAGTTCTTC.

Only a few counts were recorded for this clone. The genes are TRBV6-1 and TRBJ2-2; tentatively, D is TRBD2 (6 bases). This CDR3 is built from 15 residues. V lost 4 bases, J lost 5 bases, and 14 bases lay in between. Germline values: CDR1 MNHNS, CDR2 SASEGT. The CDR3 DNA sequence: TGTGCCAGCAGTGCTAGCGTACAGTGGACCGGGGAGCTGTTTTTT. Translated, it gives CASSASVQWTGELFF.

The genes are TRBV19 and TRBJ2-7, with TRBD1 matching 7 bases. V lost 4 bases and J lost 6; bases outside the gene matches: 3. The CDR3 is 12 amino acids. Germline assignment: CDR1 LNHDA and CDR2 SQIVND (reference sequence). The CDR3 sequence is CASSRGTAEQYF. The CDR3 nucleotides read TGTGCCAGTAGTAGGGGGACAGCCGAGCAGTACTTC.

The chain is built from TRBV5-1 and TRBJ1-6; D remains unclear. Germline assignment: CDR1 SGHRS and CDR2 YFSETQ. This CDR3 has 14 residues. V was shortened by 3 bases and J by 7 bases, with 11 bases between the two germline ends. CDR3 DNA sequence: TGCGCCAGCAGCTCGAGGACGGGGAATTCACCCCTCCACTTT. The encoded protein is CASSSRTGNSPLHF.

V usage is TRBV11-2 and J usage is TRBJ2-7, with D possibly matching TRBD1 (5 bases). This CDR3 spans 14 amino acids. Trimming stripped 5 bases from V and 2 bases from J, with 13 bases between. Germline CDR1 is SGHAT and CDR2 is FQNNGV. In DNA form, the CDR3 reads TGTGCCAGCAGCCTTGGTCGGACAACCTACGAGCAGTACTTC. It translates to CASSLGRTTYEQYF.

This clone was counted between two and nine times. DNA of the CDR3: TGTGCCAGCAGCGGACAGGGAAAGATTCAGCCCCAGCATTTT. As protein: CASSGQGKIQPQHF. V and J are TRBV6-6 and TRBJ1-5, with 8 bases matching TRBD1. Germline trimming cut 6 bases from V and 6 bases from J; bases unmatched to any gene: 7. This CDR3 is 14 amino acids long. Germline V gene lookup returns CDR1 MNHNY and CDR2 SVGAGI (reference sequence).

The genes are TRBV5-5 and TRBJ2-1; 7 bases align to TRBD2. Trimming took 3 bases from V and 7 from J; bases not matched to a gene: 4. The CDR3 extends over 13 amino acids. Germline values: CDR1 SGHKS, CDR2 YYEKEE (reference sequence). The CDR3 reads CASSSAGRNEQFF. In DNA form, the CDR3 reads TGTGCCAGCAGCTCCGCCGGGAGGAATGAGCAGTTCTTC.

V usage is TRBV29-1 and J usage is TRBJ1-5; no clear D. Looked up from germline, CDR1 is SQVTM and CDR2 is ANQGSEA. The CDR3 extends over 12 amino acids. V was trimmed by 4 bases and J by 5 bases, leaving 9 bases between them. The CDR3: CSVAFGDQPQHF. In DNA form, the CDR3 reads TGCAGCGTTGCATTCGGAGATCAGCCCCAGCATTTT.

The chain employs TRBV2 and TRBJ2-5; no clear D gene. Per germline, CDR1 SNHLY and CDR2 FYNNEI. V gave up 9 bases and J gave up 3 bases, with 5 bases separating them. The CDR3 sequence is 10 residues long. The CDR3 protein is CASQKETQYF. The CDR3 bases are TGTGCCAGTCAGAAAGAGACCCAGTACTTC.

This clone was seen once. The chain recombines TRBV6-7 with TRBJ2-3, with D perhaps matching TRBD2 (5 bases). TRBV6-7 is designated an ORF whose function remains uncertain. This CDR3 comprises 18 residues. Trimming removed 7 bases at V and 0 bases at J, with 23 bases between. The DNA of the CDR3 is TGTGCCAGCAAGCAATGGGTCGGGATCAAGGCTAGCACAGATACGCAGTATTTT. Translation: CASKQWVGIKASTDTQYF.

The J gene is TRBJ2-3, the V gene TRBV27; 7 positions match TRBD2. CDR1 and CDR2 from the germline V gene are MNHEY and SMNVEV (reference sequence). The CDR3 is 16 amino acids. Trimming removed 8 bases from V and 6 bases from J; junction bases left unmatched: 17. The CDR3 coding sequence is TGTGCCAGCGGGGGGTTGCGCGGGAGAGGGTTGGATACGCAGTATTTT. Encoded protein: CASGGLRGRGLDTQYF.

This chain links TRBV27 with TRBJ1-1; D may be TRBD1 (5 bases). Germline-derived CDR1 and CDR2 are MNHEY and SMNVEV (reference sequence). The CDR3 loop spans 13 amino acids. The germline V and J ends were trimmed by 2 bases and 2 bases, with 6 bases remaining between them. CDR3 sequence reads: CASSLRTNTEAFF. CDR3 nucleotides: TGTGCCAGCAGTTTACGGACAAACACTGAAGCTTTCTTT.

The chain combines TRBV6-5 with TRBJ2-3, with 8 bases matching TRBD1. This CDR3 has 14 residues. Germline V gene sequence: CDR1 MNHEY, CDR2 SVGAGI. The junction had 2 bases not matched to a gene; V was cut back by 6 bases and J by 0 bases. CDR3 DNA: TGTGCCAGCAGCCGGGACAGGAGCACAGATACGCAGTATTTT. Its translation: CASSRDRSTDTQYF.

The CDR3 reads CASSLGQATDTQYF. Here the CDR3 DNA reads TGCGCCAGCAGCCTGGGACAGGCGACAGATACGCAGTATTTT. The chain is built from TRBV4-1 and TRBJ2-3; TRBD1 aligns across 8 bases. V lost 4 bases, J lost 3 bases, and 3 bases stayed unmatched. Looked up from germline, CDR1 is MGHRA and CDR2 is YSYEKL. This CDR3 is built from 14 residues.